The 20 T cell receptor beta chains in this list originate from one sample, sequenced in a study of blood T cell repertoires in COVID-19. Method: immunoSEQ multiplex PCR; TCRdb's copy keeps in-frame clones and lacks some. This sample has about 400,000 clones, with roughly 86% found just once. Sequenced material: PBMCs or T cells enriched from blood (not recorded which). These receptors were collected from a middle-aged woman with acute COVID-19.

This clone was observed once. CDR3: CASSEGTAGDTQYF. The CDR3 nucleotides read TGTGCCAGCAGTGAAGGTACCGCGGGGGATACGCAGTATTTT. The J gene is TRBJ2-3, the V gene TRBV2, with a weak D call TRBD2 (6 bases). Germline values: CDR1 SNHLY, CDR2 FYNNEI. V was pared by 1 base and J by 6 bases, with 11 bases between. The CDR3 is 14 amino acids.

V is TRBV6-5 and J is TRBJ1-2; D might be TRBD1 (5 bases). This CDR3 has 12 residues. Trimming left V 7 bases short and J 5 bases short, with 11 bases between. Germline values: CDR1 MNHEY, CDR2 SVGAGI. The DNA of the CDR3 is TGTGCCAGCAATACCGGGGGGTATGGCTACACCTTC. This gives the protein CASNTGGYGYTF.

The V call is TRBV18, the J call TRBJ2-3; no reliable D call. Germline assignment: CDR1 KGHSH and CDR2 LQKENI. The CDR3 runs 13 residues. Trimming removed 3 bases at V and 6 bases at J, with 10 bases between. The CDR3 nucleotides read TGTGCCAGCTCACCTAATAGCCCTGATACGCAGTATTTT. Protein product: CASSPNSPDTQYF.

The rearrangement joins TRBV19 to TRBJ1-1, with 7 bases lining up with TRBD1. Trimming removed 3 bases from V and 7 bases from J; junction bases left unmatched: 5. Looked up from germline, CDR1 is LNHDA and CDR2 is SQIVND (reference sequence). This CDR3 spans 13 amino acids. CDR3 loop: CASSMTGNDEAFF. The CDR3 nucleotides read TGTGCCAGTAGTATGACAGGGAACGATGAAGCTTTCTTT. Supplemented by reference TRBV19 and TRBJ1-1, the full variable domain reads DGGITQSPKYLFRKEGQNVTLSCEQNLNHDAMYWYRQDPGQGLRLIYYSQIVNDFQKGDIAEGYSVSREKKESFPLTVTSAQKNPTAFYLCASSMTGNDEAFFGQGTRLTVV.

The genes are TRBV9 and TRBJ1-2; D might be TRBD1 (6 bases). Trimming pared 7 bases from V and 2 bases from J, leaving 15 bases between. Germline V CDR1 and CDR2: SGDLS, YYNGEE. The CDR3 loop spans 14 amino acids. CDR3 sequence (DNA): TGTGCCAGCGGCGGGGGGCTGAAAAACTATGGCTACACCTTC. Protein product: CASGGGLKNYGYTF. The full variable domain, in which reference TRBV9 and TRBJ1-2 provide the parts outside the CDR3, is DSGVTQTPKHLITATGQRVTLRCSPRSGDLSVYWYQQSLDQGLQFLIQYYNGEERAKGNILERFSAQQFPDLHSELNLSSLELGDSALYFCASGGGLKNYGYTFGSGTRLTVV.

The rearrangement uses TRBV5-1 and TRBJ1-5, with D perhaps matching TRBD1 (6 bases). From germline, CDR1 is SGHRS and CDR2 YFSETQ. Deletions cut 0 bases from V and 5 bases from J, with 9 bases between. This CDR3 comprises 14 residues. CDR3 loop: CASSLAQGDQPQHF. The DNA of the CDR3 is TGCGCCAGCAGCTTGGCACAGGGAGATCAGCCCCAGCATTTT. Variable domain in full (rest from reference TRBV5-1 and TRBJ1-5): KAGVTQTPRYLIKTRGQQVTLSCSPISGHRSVSWYQQTPGQGLQFLFEYFSETQRNKGNFPGRFSGRQFSNSRSEMNVSTLELGDSALYLCASSLAQGDQPQHFGDGTRLSIL.

This clone was found a few times. V usage is TRBV2 and J usage is TRBJ2-5; a possible D gene is TRBD1 (5 bases). The CDR3 is 13 amino acids. Germline lookup yields CDR1 SNHLY and CDR2 FYNNEI. Trimming left V 7 bases short and J 1 base short, with 10 bases between. Here the CDR3 DNA reads TGTGCCAGCAAGACAGAACGCCAAGAGACCCAGTACTTC. Translation: CASKTERQETQYF.

The rearrangement uses TRBV10-3 and TRBJ2-6; TRBD1 aligns across 8 bases. This CDR3 is 18 amino acids long. J was trimmed by 2 bases and V by 4 bases; bases with no gene match: 10. The germline V gene has CDR1 ENHRY and CDR2 SYGVKD. The CDR3 region is CAISALVTGVTGANVLTF. The CDR3 DNA follows: TGTGCCATCAGTGCGTTGGTGACAGGGGTTACTGGGGCCAACGTCCTGACTTTC.

This chain connects TRBV19 to TRBJ2-2, with 13 positions matching TRBD2. Trimming cost V 0 bases and J 2 bases; bases outside gene matches: 12. Germline loops: CDR1 LNHDA, CDR2 SQIVND (reference sequence). The CDR3 extends over 21 amino acids. The CDR3 is CASSIDTRLAGGRINTGELFF. In nucleotides, the CDR3 is TGTGCCAGTAGTATAGATACTCGACTAGCGGGGGGAAGAATTAACACCGGGGAGCTGTTTTTT.

This chain uses TRBV13 with TRBJ2-3; 8 nucleotides match TRBD2. Germline values: CDR1 PRHDT, CDR2 FYEKMQ (reference sequence). Trimming took 4 bases from V and 0 from J; bases not matched to a gene: 12. There are 18 residues in the CDR3. Here the CDR3 reads CASSSTWRGDISTDTQYF. The CDR3 bases are TGTGCCAGCAGCTCTACGTGGCGGGGGGATATTAGCACAGATACGCAGTATTTT.

Note on this clone: The junction differs from germline at one of its ends, possibly a read error. The gene calls are TRBV6-6 and TRBJ1-6; D is possibly TRBD1 (5 bases). The CDR3 is made up of 13 amino acids. Germline loops: CDR1 MNHNY, CDR2 SVGAGI (reference sequence). The CDR3 region is CACRQSYNSPLHF. The CDR3 bases are TGTGCCTGCAGACAGAGCTATAATTCACCCCTCCACTTT.

The chain recombines TRBV6-5 with TRBJ1-2, with D possibly TRBD1 on 5 matching bases. This CDR3 is 12 amino acids long. Trimming cost V 9 bases and J 4 bases, with 12 bases left between them. Germline loops: CDR1 MNHEY, CDR2 SVGAGI. The CDR3 bases are TGTGCCAGTGTGGGGGGATCCTATGGCTACACCTTC. As protein: CASVGGSYGYTF.

This clone showed up just a few times. The chain has TRBV3-1 (or the pseudogene TRBV3-2) and TRBJ2-7, with 10 bases lining up with TRBD1. Unmatched junction bases numbered 8, after V lost 3 bases and J lost 9 bases. The CDR3 length is 14 residues. Germline V gene lookup returns CDR1 LGHDT and CDR2 YNNKEL (reference sequence). The CDR3 nucleotides are TGTGCCAGCAGCCAGCCGGGGACAGGGGCTGCGCAGTACTTC. Protein sequence: CASSQPGTGAAQYF.

This rearrangement joins TRBV18 to TRBJ1-1, with 7 positions matching TRBD1. The V segment lost 5 bases and the J segment 2 bases; nucleotides outside the gene matches: 8. Germline CDR1 KGHSH, CDR2 LQKENI. There are 15 residues in the CDR3. CDR3 DNA: TGTGCCAGCTCAGGAGACAGGGCTGGAAACACTGAAGCTTTCTTT. It is translated as CASSGDRAGNTEAFF.

This chain uses TRBV18 with TRBJ1-3; 8 bases align to TRBD1. Per the germline V gene, CDR1 is KGHSH and CDR2 is LQKENI. The J segment lost 0 bases and the V segment lost 3 bases, leaving 4 bases of the junction unmatched. The CDR3 length is 16 residues. The CDR3 sequence is CASSPGQVDSGNTIYF. The CDR3 DNA reads TGTGCCAGCTCACCGGGACAGGTCGACTCTGGAAACACCATATATTTT.

This rearrangement joins TRBV5-4 to TRBJ2-7; 14 bases align to TRBD2. Per germline, CDR1 SGHNT and CDR2 YYREEE (reference sequence). The CDR3 loop spans 16 amino acids. V lost 3 bases to trimming and J lost 0 bases; unmatched junction nucleotides: 2. The CDR3 loop reads CASSWGLAGVSYEQYF. The CDR3 coding sequence is TGTGCCAGCAGCTGGGGACTAGCGGGGGTCTCCTACGAGCAGTACTTC.

This chain links TRBV6-6 with TRBJ2-1; TRBD2 agrees at 9 bases. CDR1 and CDR2 from the germline V gene are MNHNY and SVGAGI (reference sequence). V gave up 5 bases and J gave up 5 bases; unmatched junction bases: 13. There are 17 residues in the CDR3. The CDR3 sequence is CASSQTPLAGPDNEQFF. CDR3 coding DNA: TGTGCCAGCAGTCAGACCCCCCTAGCGGGGCCAGACAATGAGCAGTTCTTC.

The chain combines TRBV9 with TRBJ2-7; TRBD1 might be the D (6 bases). The germline gives CDR1 SGDLS, CDR2 YYNGEE. CDR3 length equals 15 residues. Between the trimmed V and J ends, which lost 4 bases and 2 bases, there was a span of 16 bases. The CDR3 DNA reads as TGTGCCAGCAGCTCAGACTCCGGGACAACCTACGAGCAGTACTTC. It encodes CASSSDSGTTYEQYF.

The J gene is TRBJ2-7, the V gene TRBV6-5; a possible D gene is TRBD2 (5 bases). This CDR3 comprises 13 residues. Germline CDR1 is MNHEY and CDR2 is SVGAGI. V gave up 10 bases and J gave up 7 bases, with 20 bases separating them. In DNA form, the CDR3 reads TGTGCCATAAAACGGGATTTGAATGGGGAGCAGTACTTC. Encoded protein: CAIKRDLNGEQYF.

The chain couples TRBV19 to TRBJ2-3, with 8 bases lining up with TRBD2. Germline loops: CDR1 LNHDA, CDR2 SQIVND (reference sequence). The V segment lost 3 bases and the J segment 4 bases; nucleotides outside the gene matches: 6. The CDR3 loop spans 15 amino acids. For the CDR3, the DNA is TGTGCCAGTAGTATCCGACGGGGGGGGGCAGATACGCAGTATTTT. Protein: CASSIRRGGADTQYF.